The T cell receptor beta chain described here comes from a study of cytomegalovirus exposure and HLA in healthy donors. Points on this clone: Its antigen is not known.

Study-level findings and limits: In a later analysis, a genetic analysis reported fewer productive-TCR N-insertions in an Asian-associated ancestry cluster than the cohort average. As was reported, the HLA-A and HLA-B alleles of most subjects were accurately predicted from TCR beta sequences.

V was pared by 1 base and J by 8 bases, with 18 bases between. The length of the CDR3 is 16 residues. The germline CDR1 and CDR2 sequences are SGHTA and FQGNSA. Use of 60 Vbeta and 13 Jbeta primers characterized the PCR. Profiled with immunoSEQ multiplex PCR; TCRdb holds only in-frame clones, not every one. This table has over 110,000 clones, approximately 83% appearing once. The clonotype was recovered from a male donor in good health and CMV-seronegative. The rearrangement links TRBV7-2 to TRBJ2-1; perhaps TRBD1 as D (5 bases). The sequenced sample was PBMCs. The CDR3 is CASSLVLGAPTYEQFF. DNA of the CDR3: TGTGCCAGCAGCTTAGTGTTAGGGGCCCCTACCTATGAGCAGTTCTTC.